These T cell receptor beta chains were read from a single sample in a study of response to subunit inactivated influenza vaccine. TCRdb recomputed calls from the RT-PCR reads with MiXCR, one row per CDR3 protein. The sample lists approximately 290,000 distinct CDR3 sequences; 20% to 25% were seen once. The sample in question was PBMCs from blood, obtained approximately 20 months after vaccination. All receptors come from a man aged 45-69 years who received an inactivated influenza vaccine. Both conserved end residues are trimmed from each CDR3. D genes are given only for firm matches. Clone size is given for some rows only: seen once, a few or many times, or a class if the clone is expanded.

clone_size	v_call	j_call	d_call	cdr3_aa
few	TRBV20-1	TRBJ1-2	TRBD1	SAAAGAGGYGYT
few	TRBV5-1	TRBJ2-7	TRBD2	ASSLHLGLAGAYEQY
few	TRBV15	TRBJ1-6	.	ATSPEPPFKGSPLH
few	TRBV6-2/TRBV6-3	TRBJ1-5	TRBD1	ASRRTGGDQPQH
few	TRBV19	TRBJ1-2	TRBD1	ASRGDRPYGYT
few	TRBV7-9	TRBJ1-3	.	ASSLGPNPNTIY
few	TRBV3-2	TRBJ2-3	.	ASSHGTSGRSPDTQY
many	TRBV4-3	TRBJ1-2	.	ASSQGDGQHRNYGYT
.	TRBV27	TRBJ2-2	.	ASSLSPDPGELF
.	TRBV4-1	TRBJ1-6	.	ASSQVRGVSSYNSPLH
.	TRBV7-6	TRBJ1-6	.	ASSSTGRHNSPLH
.	TRBV20-1	TRBJ2-2	TRBD2	SARPGGGSGELF
.	TRBV5-6	TRBJ1-2	.	ASTPGEYYGYT
.	TRBV6-2/TRBV6-3	TRBJ2-2	.	ASSYSIGELF
.	TRBV20-1	TRBJ1-6	.	SAGKSLGNSPLH
many	TRBV4-1	TRBJ1-2	.	ASSPSRGIRANYGYT
few	TRBV20-1	TRBJ1-6	.	SASFRVGSPLH
.	TRBV20-1	TRBJ2-2	TRBD1	SARRTGRPNTGELF
many	TRBV27	TRBJ2-4	TRBD1	ASSVKSTGVNPKNIQY
.	TRBV6-2/TRBV6-3	TRBJ2-3	TRBD2	ASSHIGLAGEWVTDTQY
.	TRBV5-1	TRBJ1-2	.	ASSSGGLPTYGYT
.	TRBV7-9	TRBJ1-1	.	ASSLGRQNTEAF
many	TRBV29-1	TRBJ1-1	.	SVVVAGMNTEAF
few	TRBV19	TRBJ1-5	.	ASSELSQPQH
.	TRBV7-9	TRBJ1-1	.	ASSLNQNTEAF
few	TRBV5-1	TRBJ2-2	.	ASSVQTGNTGELF
few	TRBV20-1	TRBJ1-4	.	SARTDFNEKLF
.	TRBV20-1	TRBJ2-2	.	ARRLNANTGELF
.	TRBV5-4	TRBJ1-1	.	ASSPGAAMNTEAF
.	TRBV7-2	TRBJ1-5	.	ASSNLGQPQH
.	TRBV29-1	TRBJ2-3	.	SVGRRESADTQY
few	TRBV3-1	TRBJ1-1	.	ASSQDRGGRTEAF
few	TRBV27	TRBJ1-1	.	ASSLTGLGTEAF
few	TRBV6-2/TRBV6-3	TRBJ2-2	TRBD2	ASRRASGRNTGELF
few	TRBV6-2/TRBV6-3	TRBJ2-4	TRBD2	ASSKTSGRAKNIQY
few	TRBV9	TRBJ1-2	TRBD1	ASSAGTGTNYGYT
few	TRBV11-2	TRBJ1-2	.	ASSLVAAGAYGYT
few	TRBV6-5	TRBJ2-7	.	ASSYPGRFSYEQY
.	TRBV7-2	TRBJ1-2	.	ASSLDGAGTHYGYT
few	TRBV7-6	TRBJ1-5	.	ASSLGLRNQPQH
.	TRBV7-9	TRBJ2-1	TRBD2	ASSYAGEGNEQF
few	TRBV25-1	TRBJ2-7	.	ASSVEDGAYEQY
.	TRBV20-1	TRBJ2-5	.	SASVIRETQY
.	TRBV6-2/TRBV6-3	TRBJ1-6	.	ASTLYGSPLH
.	TRBV6-2/TRBV6-3	TRBJ2-7	.	ASSHRQGRNEQY
few	TRBV4-2	TRBJ2-2	.	ASSQEGGRTGELF
few	TRBV6-2/TRBV6-3	TRBJ2-7	TRBD2	ASSLQGGFEQY
.	TRBV12-3/TRBV12-4	TRBJ1-5	.	AVGAGNQPQH
.	TRBV20-1	TRBJ2-3	.	SVTRAAPSTDTQY
many	TRBV12-3/TRBV12-4	TRBJ1-1	.	ASRSGLRGNTEAF
.	TRBV7-2	TRBJ2-7	TRBD2	ASSSQTSGRIYEQY
many	TRBV4-3	TRBJ1-1	.	ASSQADRTEAF
.	TRBV6-1	TRBJ1-1	.	ASIGEYANTEAF
.	TRBV12-3/TRBV12-4	TRBJ2-3	.	ASSLQEITDTQY